Below, 16 T cell receptor beta chains from the same sample are listed, as sequenced in a study of CD8 T cells in ankylosing spondylitis. Study findings and constraints: Characteristic of ankylosing spondylitis blood, it appeared, was a TCR beta motif comprising several highly homologous variants.

No antigen has been identified for these receptors. TCRdb ran MiXCR on the 5' RACE reads and lists one entry per CDR3 protein. The sample records about 210,000 distinct CDR3 sequences, about 7% being singletons. The sequencing input was blood, either unsorted or a sorted T cell fraction (not recorded which). All receptors derive from a male donor with ankylosing spondylitis.

This clonotype was found many times. The chain has TRBV27 and TRBJ1-1, with TRBD1 identical over 8 bases. The CDR3 has 14 amino acids. V was pared by 4 bases and J by 5 bases, with 6 bases of the junction left unmatched. Germline V gives CDR1 MNHEY, CDR2 SMNVEV (reference sequence). The CDR3 sequence is CASSSGQGRTEAFF. The CDR3 DNA is TGTGCCAGCAGTTCAGGACAGGGTAGGACTGAAGCTTTCTTT.

The J gene is TRBJ1-5, the V gene TRBV27, with TRBD1 as a possible D gene (5 bases). Deletions cut 6 bases from V and 7 bases from J, with 16 bases between. The CDR3 loop spans 14 amino acids. CDR1 is MNHEY and CDR2 is SMNVEV in the germline V gene (reference sequence). The CDR3 region has the DNA TGTGCCAGCAGGACAGCCCTAGGAGACCAGCCCCAGCATTTT. It specifies CASRTALGDQPQHF.

Notes on this clonotype: This may arise from a read error, as a much more abundant clone is one base away. The CDR3 reads CASILWTGGQPQHF. The CDR3 DNA follows: TGTGCCAGCATCCTATGGACAGGGGGTCAGCCCCAGCATTTT. The chain joins TRBV5-5 to TRBJ1-5; 10 nucleotides align to TRBD1. The CDR3 sequence is 14 residues long. Per the germline V gene, CDR1 is SGHKS and CDR2 is YYEKEE (reference sequence). The trim removed 6 bases at V and 6 bases at J, leaving 6 bases unmatched.

V is TRBV11-2 and J is TRBJ2-5; D remains ambiguous. The CDR3 totals 12 residues. The germline V gene has CDR1 SGHAT and CDR2 FQNNGV. The ends were cut back, 5 bases at V and 7 bases at J, with 11 bases in the middle. Written as DNA, the CDR3 is TGTGCCAGCAGCATAAAAATGGGGACCCAGTACTTC. Translation: CASSIKMGTQYF.

There are a few counts of this clonotype. This chain joins TRBV4-2 and TRBJ2-7; D could derive from TRBD1 or TRBD2 (6 bases each). This CDR3 has 14 amino acids. V was pared by 2 bases and J by 7 bases, with 15 bases between. Germline CDR1 reads LGHNA; CDR2 reads YNFKEQ. The CDR3 is CASSQKGGPGEQYF. CDR3 nucleotides: TGTGCCAGCAGCCAAAAGGGGGGCCCGGGGGAGCAGTACTTC.

This clonotype showed up many times. This chain links TRBV7-9 with TRBJ2-1, with D unresolved. The V end was cut by 3 bases, the J end by 10 bases, with 10 bases between. The CDR3 spans 12 residues. CDR1 SEHNR and CDR2 FQNEAQ come from the germline V gene (reference sequence). CDR3 in DNA: TGTGCCAGCAGCTTTGGGGTGTGGGAGCAGTTCTTC. Encoded protein: CASSFGVWEQFF. Variable domain in full (rest from reference TRBV7-9 and TRBJ2-1): DTGVSQNPRHKITKRGQNVTFRCDPISEHNRLYWYRQTLGQGPEFLTYFQNEAQLEKSRLLSDRFSAERPKGSFSTLEIQRTEQGDSAMYLCASSFGVWEQFFGPGTRLTVL.

At least ten counts were recorded for this clonotype. The chain carries TRBV6-2 or TRBV6-3 and TRBJ1-2; D is undetermined. V was cut by 4 bases and J by 0 bases, with 15 bases left in between. In germline, CDR1 is MNHEY, CDR2 SVGEGT. CDR3 size: 16 residues. The CDR3 region is CASSSTLRQTNYGYTF. The CDR3, as DNA: TGTGCCAGCAGTTCCACTCTACGACAAACTAACTATGGCTACACCTTC.

In this sample, this clonotype turned up many times. The J gene is TRBJ2-1, the V gene TRBV14, with D perhaps being TRBD1 or TRBD2 (5 bases each). The CDR3 is 17 amino acids. CDR1 SGHDN and CDR2 FVKESK come from the germline V gene. Trimming cost V 1 base and J 2 bases, with 15 bases left between them. The CDR3 nucleotides are TGTGCCAGCAGCCAAGGGACGGGACGGGGCGCCTACAATGAGCAGTTCTTC. It is translated as CASSQGTGRGAYNEQFF.

This clonotype occurred many times. The gene calls are TRBV20-1 and TRBJ2-1; D is tentatively TRBD1 or TRBD2 (5 bases each). Germline V gene lookup returns CDR1 DFQATT and CDR2 SNEGSKA (reference sequence). CDR3 length: 14 amino acids. V was trimmed by 7 bases and J by 5 bases, leaving 18 bases between them. For the CDR3, the DNA is TGCAGTGTTTCCTCCGGGACCAGAAACAATGAGCAGTTCTTC. Translating it yields CSVSSGTRNNEQFF.

Ten or more counts support this clonotype. The chain carries TRBV6-5 and TRBJ2-7; 7 bases match TRBD1. Germline CDR1 reads MNHEY; CDR2 reads SVGAGI. The CDR3 loop spans 14 amino acids. V gave up 4 bases and J gave up 2 bases; unmatched junction bases: 5. This CDR3 reads CASSSLQGPYEQYF. DNA for the CDR3: TGTGCCAGCAGTTCGCTACAGGGGCCCTACGAGCAGTACTTC.

This clonotype was detected ten times or more. The chain couples TRBV7-9 to TRBJ2-3, with unresolved D. The V and J ends lost 2 bases and 2 bases respectively, with 8 bases between them. The CDR3 covers 14 residues. Germline V gives CDR1 SEHNR, CDR2 FQNEAQ (reference sequence). The chain's CDR3 is CASSLYGFTDTQYF. In DNA form, the CDR3 reads TGTGCCAGCAGCTTATACGGATTCACAGATACGCAGTATTTT.

Many counts were recorded for this clonotype. In DNA form, the CDR3 reads TGTGCCAGCAGCTTGCCCAACCTCGTGGCCCAGTACTTC. It is translated as CASSLPNLVAQYF. This rearrangement joins TRBV11-2 to TRBJ2-5; D not resolved. CDR3 size: 13 residues. V shed 3 bases and J shed 9 bases, with 14 bases lying between them. Per the germline V gene, CDR1 is SGHAT and CDR2 is FQNNGV.

This clonotype was detected many times. This chain links TRBV9 with TRBJ1-2, with 7 nucleotides matching TRBD1. V lost 4 bases and J lost 6; bases outside the gene matches: 9. This CDR3 has 14 residues. CDR1 is SGDLS and CDR2 is YYNGEE in the germline V gene. DNA for the CDR3: TGTGCCAGCAGCCGAAGGGGGCTACGAGATGGCTACACCTTC. Translated: CASSRRGLRDGYTF.

This clonotype was found many times. This chain uses TRBV13 with TRBJ1-1; D might be TRBD1 (5 bases). Deletions cut 5 bases from V and 1 base from J, with 14 bases between. Germline CDR1 is PRHDT and CDR2 is FYEKMQ (reference sequence). This CDR3 spans 15 amino acids. Here the CDR3 DNA reads TGTGCCAGCAGCCCGGCGGGGGAGGGGAACACTGAAGCTTTCTTT. Its protein product is CASSPAGEGNTEAFF.

This clonotype was seen repeatedly, ten times or more. The V call is TRBV28, the J call TRBJ2-1; 11 bases are shared with TRBD2. V shed 6 bases and J 3 bases; nucleotides not matched to a gene: 4. The CDR3 runs 15 residues. Germline CDR1 is MDHEN and CDR2 is SYDVKM. CDR3 amino acids: CASSGLAGNYNEQFF. CDR3 bases: TGTGCCAGCAGCGGACTAGCGGGTAACTACAATGAGCAGTTCTTC.

This clonotype was counted ten times or more. The rearrangement links TRBV12-3 or TRBV12-4 to TRBJ2-5, with TRBD2 matching 13 bases. V lost 7 bases and J lost 3; bases outside the gene matches: 5. The CDR3 runs 15 residues. DNA for the CDR3: TGTGCCAGCACCGTTACTAGCGGGGGGGAAGAGACCCAGTACTTC. It translates to CASTVTSGGEETQYF.